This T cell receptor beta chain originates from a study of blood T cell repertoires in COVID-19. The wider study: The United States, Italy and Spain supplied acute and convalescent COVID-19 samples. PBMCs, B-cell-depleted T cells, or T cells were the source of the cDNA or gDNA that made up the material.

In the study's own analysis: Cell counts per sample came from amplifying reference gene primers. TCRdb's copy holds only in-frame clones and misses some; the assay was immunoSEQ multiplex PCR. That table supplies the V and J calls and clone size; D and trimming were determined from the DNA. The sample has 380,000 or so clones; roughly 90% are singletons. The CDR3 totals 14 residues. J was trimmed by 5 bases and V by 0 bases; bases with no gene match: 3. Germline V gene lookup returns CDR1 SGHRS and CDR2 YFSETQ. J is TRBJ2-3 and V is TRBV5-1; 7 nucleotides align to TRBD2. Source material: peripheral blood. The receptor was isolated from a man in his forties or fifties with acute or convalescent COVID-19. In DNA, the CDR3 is TGCGCCAGCAGCTTGGCTACTAGCGTAGATACGCAGTATTTT. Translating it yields CASSLATSVDTQYF.